Below, 13 T cell receptor beta chains from the same sample are listed, as sequenced in a study of control samples from healthy donors and cancer patients. Clones were sequenced by immunoSEQ multiplex PCR, and TCRdb holds only the in-frame ones, with some missing. The sample consists of under 80,000 clones, roughly 94% of them appearing once. The sequenced sample consisted of blood. The receptors here all came from a woman in her 40s in good health.

V usage is TRBV27 and J usage is TRBJ2-5, with a tentative D call TRBD2 (5 bases). V lost 2 bases to trimming and J lost 5 bases, with 9 bases between them. The CDR3 consists of 13 residues. CDR1 and CDR2 (germline): MNHEY, SMNVEV (reference sequence). CDR3 nucleotides: TGTGCCAGCAGTTTACGGGATTGGGAGACCCAGTACTTC. It encodes CASSLRDWETQYF.

The V and J genes are TRBV6-2 or TRBV6-3 and TRBJ2-5; no reliable D call. The CDR3 covers 12 residues. Germline lookup yields CDR1 MNHEY and CDR2 SVGEGT. Deletions cut 0 bases from V and 9 bases from J, with 8 bases between. Here the CDR3 DNA reads TGTGCCAGCAGTTACTCTGGTCAGGCCCAGTACTTC. Its translation: CASSYSGQAQYF.

This clone came up once. The V and J genes are TRBV5-5 and TRBJ1-4; 7 bases are a match to TRBD1. The V segment lost 2 bases and the J segment 5 bases; nucleotides outside the gene matches: 12. The CDR3 consists of 17 residues. Per the germline V gene, CDR1 is SGHKS and CDR2 is YYEKEE (reference sequence). This chain's CDR3 is CASSLAPPGQRNEKLFF. The CDR3 DNA reads TGTGCCAGCAGCTTAGCTCCTCCGGGACAGAGAAATGAAAAACTGTTTTTT.

This chain links TRBV6-5 with TRBJ1-3; no reliable D call. The CDR3 is 14 residues long. Trimming removed 2 bases at V and 0 bases at J, with 5 bases between. The germline V gene encodes CDR1 MNHEY and CDR2 SVGAGI. The CDR3: CASSYEGSGNTIYF. In DNA, the CDR3 is TGTGCCAGCAGTTACGAGGGCTCTGGAAACACCATATATTTT.

The V and J genes are TRBV6-5 and TRBJ2-1, with 9 positions matching TRBD1. Germline assignment: CDR1 MNHEY and CDR2 SVGAGI. The CDR3 totals 14 residues. The V segment lost 8 bases and the J segment 7 bases; nucleotides outside the gene matches: 9. Written as DNA, the CDR3 is TGTGCCAGCCGCCGCGGACAGGGGATAAATGAGCAGTTCTTC. Its protein is CASRRGQGINEQFF.

V usage is TRBV11-2 and J usage is TRBJ2-1, with TRBD2 as a possible D gene (6 bases). The germline V gene encodes CDR1 SGHAT and CDR2 FQNNGV. The CDR3 covers 16 residues. V lost 1 base and J lost 2, with 12 bases in between. The CDR3 spells CASSLGVGGTYNEQFF. In nucleotides, the CDR3 is TGTGCCAGCAGCTTAGGAGTTGGGGGGACCTACAATGAGCAGTTCTTC. Drawing the rest from reference TRBV11-2 and TRBJ2-1, the complete variable domain is EAGVAQSPRYKIIEKRQSVAFWCNPISGHATLYWYQQILGQGPKLLIQFQNNGVVDDSQLPKDRFSAERLKGVDSTLKIQPAKLEDSAVYLCASSLGVGGTYNEQFFGPGTRLTVL.

This clone was counted a single time. The gene calls are TRBV19 and TRBJ1-1, with 7 bases lining up with TRBD1. This CDR3 region has 12 residues. Germline-derived CDR1 and CDR2 are LNHDA and SQIVND (reference sequence). J lost 4 bases, V lost 8 bases, and 4 bases had no gene match. CDR3 DNA sequence: TGTGCCAGTGTCAGACAGGGCACTGAAGCTTTCTTT. This codes for CASVRQGTEAFF.

The genes are TRBV7-9 and TRBJ1-2, with no clear D. Germline assignment: CDR1 SEHNR and CDR2 FQNEAQ (reference sequence). Trimming took off 0 bases at V and 4 bases at J, with 15 bases between the two ends. The CDR3 is 16 amino acids. This chain's CDR3 is CASSLALQSLSYGYTF. For the CDR3, the DNA is TGTGCCAGCAGCTTAGCCCTCCAATCCCTCTCCTATGGCTACACCTTC. The full variable domain, with the rest looked up from reference TRBV7-9 and TRBJ1-2, is DTGVSQNPRHKITKRGQNVTFRCDPISEHNRLYWYRQTLGQGPEFLTYFQNEAQLEKSRLLSDRFSAERPKGSFSTLEIQRTEQGDSAMYLCASSLALQSLSYGYTFGSGTRLTVV.

The J gene is TRBJ2-1, the V gene TRBV9, with no clear D. Germline V CDR1 and CDR2: SGDLS, YYNGEE. This CDR3 has 15 residues. V was pared by 4 bases and J by 6 bases, with 17 bases between. DNA for the CDR3: TGTGCCAGCAGCTTAACTTTTGGGCAGTCCAATGAGCAGTTCTTC. Translation gives CASSLTFGQSNEQFF.

The rearrangement links TRBV5-4 to TRBJ1-2, with 7 bases matching TRBD1. J lost 4 bases, V lost 0 bases, and 3 bases had no gene match. The CDR3 spans 14 residues. The V gene's germline CDR1 is SGHNT and CDR2 YYREEE (reference sequence). CDR3 nucleotide sequence: TGTGCCAGCAGCTTGGAAACAGGGGTCTATGGCTACACCTTC. Encoded protein: CASSLETGVYGYTF.

The CDR3 spells CASSFYRDTGELFF. CDR3 DNA sequence: TGTGCCAGCAGTTTCTACAGGGACACCGGGGAGCTGTTTTTT. This chain connects TRBV6-5 to TRBJ2-2; TRBD1 is a possible D gene (6 bases). The germline V gene has CDR1 MNHEY and CDR2 SVGAGI. V lost 4 bases and J lost 3, with 9 bases in between. This CDR3 has 14 amino acids.

This clone was seen a few times. The gene calls are TRBV6-6 and TRBJ1-5, with a weak D call TRBD1 (5 bases). CDR1 and CDR2 from the germline V gene are MNHNY and SVGAGI (reference sequence). With 2 bases removed from V and 3 bases from J, the gap between germline ends came to 8 bases. The CDR3 is made up of 14 amino acids. The CDR3 here is CASSYGGSNQPQHF. The CDR3 region has the DNA TGTGCCAGCAGTTACGGGGGGTCCAATCAGCCCCAGCATTTT.

The V gene is TRBV12-3 or TRBV12-4, the J gene TRBJ2-2; the D is unclear. The CDR3 loop spans 13 amino acids. Between the trimmed V and J ends, which lost 3 bases and 4 bases, there was a span of 6 bases. CDR3 in amino acids: CASSFIVTGELFF. Here the CDR3 DNA reads TGTGCCAGCAGTTTCATAGTCACCGGGGAGCTGTTTTTT.